A selection of T cell receptor beta chains follows, all from one sample in a study of PD-L1 blockade in urothelial cancer. TCRdb keeps only in-frame clones here, not all; method: immunoSEQ multiplex PCR. The sample yields some 40,000 clones, 91% seen once. This material consisted of PBMCs, taken around atezolizumab (anti-PD-L1) treatment. Receptors originate from a man aged 65 to 79 with urothelial cancer. CDR3s include the opening cysteine and the closing phenylalanine or tryptophan. D genes are given only for firm matches. The size of a clone is reported for some rows only, either as once, few or many, or as a class for expanded clones.

d_gene	j_gene	abundance	v_gene	CDR3nt	CDR3aa
.	TRBJ1-1	.	TRBV6-6	TGTGCCAGCAGTTACGAGGCAGCCTATGCTGAAGCTTTCTTT	CASSYEAAYAEAFF
TRBD1	TRBJ1-4	.	TRBV6-5	TGTGCCAGCAGTTCCCTCCTCACAGGGGCGGGTGAAAAACTGTTTTTT	CASSSLLTGAGEKLFF
TRBD2	TRBJ2-3	once	TRBV18	TGTGCCAGCTCCCCCACCATAGCGGGGGCCACAGATACGCAGTATTTT	CASSPTIAGATDTQYF
.	TRBJ2-6	once	TRBV7-9	TGTGCCAGCAGCTTAGCAGGGGCCGGTGGGGCCAACGTCCTGACTTTC	CASSLAGAGGANVLTF
TRBD1	TRBJ1-1	.	TRBV28	TGTGCCAGCAGTTTCCAGGGGGCTTACACTGAAGCTTTCTTT	CASSFQGAYTEAFF
.	TRBJ1-2	.	TRBV6-6	TGTGCCAGCAGTTATGACAGTAACTATGGCTACACCTTC	CASSYDSNYGYTF
TRBD2	TRBJ2-5	.	TRBV10-2	TGCGCCAGCAGGGAGCGGGAGGTACAGACCCAGTACTTC	CASREREVQTQYF
TRBD1	TRBJ2-3	once	TRBV11-2	TGTGCCAGCAGCCTCGACAGGGGCACAGATACGCAGTATTTT	CASSLDRGTDTQYF
.	TRBJ2-7	.	TRBV6-6	TGTGCCAGCAGTTACTCTCGACAGCGATCCTACGAGCAGTACTTC	CASSYSRQRSYEQYF
.	TRBJ2-7	.	TRBV15	TGTGCCACCAGCAGAGATCGAGGGGGAATCCCTTATTTATACGAGCAGTACTTC	CATSRDRGGIPYLYEQYF
TRBD2	TRBJ2-3	.	TRBV5-1	TGCGCCAGCAGCGTAGCGGGGCCTAGCACAGATACGCAGTATTTT	CASSVAGPSTDTQYF
TRBD2	TRBJ2-3	once	TRBV28	TGTGCCAGCAGTTTAATAGCGGGAGCACCCCCAGATACGCAGTATTTT	CASSLIAGAPPDTQYF
.	TRBJ2-3	.	TRBV5-1	TGCGCCAGCAGCTTGCAGGGAATCTACACAGATACGCAGTATTTT	CASSLQGIYTDTQYF
TRBD2	TRBJ2-7	.	TRBV30	TGTGCCTGGGCCGGACTAGCGGGAGGTTTAGCCTCCTACGAGCAGTACTTC	CAWAGLAGGLASYEQYF
.	TRBJ1-1	.	TRBV7-2	TGTGCCAGCAGCCTCGACGGGGGGGTGAACACTGAAGCTTTCTTT	CASSLDGGVNTEAFF
.	TRBJ2-1	.	TRBV7-2	TGTGCCAGCAGTTTATCAGCGGAGTCCTACAATGAGCAGTTCTTC	CASSLSAESYNEQFF
.	TRBJ1-1	.	TRBV6-5	TGTGCCAGCAGTCCATATTTAGACACTGAAGCTTTCTTT	CASSPYLDTEAFF
TRBD1	TRBJ2-1	.	TRBV6-5	TGTGCCAGCAGCCCGACGGGGACAGGCTACAATGAGCAGTTCTTC	CASSPTGTGYNEQFF
TRBD1	TRBJ1-1	.	TRBV18	TGTGCCAGCTCACCCTCACAGGGGGGAGCTGAAGCTTTCTTT	CASSPSQGGAEAFF
TRBD2	TRBJ2-2	.	TRBV9	TGTGCCAGCGGGAGGGCCGACACCGGGGAGCTGTTTTTT	CASGRADTGELFF
.	TRBJ2-5	once	TRBV27	TGTGCCAGCAGTTTAGTTGGCAGAGGGGAGACCCAGTACTTC	CASSLVGRGETQYF
TRBD2	TRBJ2-5	.	TRBV5-1	TGCGCCAGCAGCTTGGCTAGCGGACTAGCGGGGGTGGAGACCCAGTACTTC	CASSLASGLAGVETQYF
.	TRBJ2-7	.	TRBV10-2	TGCGCCAGCAAGGATGGAGCGGGTCCCTACGAGCAGTACTTC	CASKDGAGPYEQYF
TRBD1	TRBJ1-2	.	TRBV9	TGTGCCAGCAGCGTAGATCGAGGCAGGGGGCAAGTGGATGGCTACACCTTC	CASSVDRGRGQVDGYTF
TRBD2	TRBJ2-3	few	TRBV7-3	TGTGCCAGCAGCTTAGACCCGGGACTAGCGGGAGCTGGGGATACGCAGTATTTT	CASSLDPGLAGAGDTQYF
.	TRBJ1-5	.	TRBV6-6	TGTGCCAGCAGTTACTTTGGAGGTAGCAATCAGCCCCAGCATTTT	CASSYFGGSNQPQHF
.	TRBJ2-1	.	TRBV5-1	TGCGCCAGCAGCTCCCCCGCCAGAGACAGCCCTTCCTACAATGAGCAGTTCTTC	CASSSPARDSPSYNEQFF
.	TRBJ1-5	.	TRBV18	TGTGCCAGCTCACCATATATAGGGGATCAGCCCCAGCATTTT	CASSPYIGDQPQHF
.	TRBJ1-2	.	TRBV28	TGTGCCAGCACCCCAGGGGTGAGGTATGGCTACACCTTC	CASTPGVRYGYTF
TRBD1	TRBJ2-2	.	TRBV23-1	TGCGCCAGCAGTCGACAGGGGGAGAACGGGGAGCTGTTTTTT	CASSRQGENGELFF
TRBD1	TRBJ2-7	.	TRBV6-5	TGTGCCAGCAGCCACAGGGGCCGTGCACGCGAAGAGCAGTACTTC	CASSHRGRAREEQYF
.	TRBJ1-2	few	TRBV5-1	TGCGCCAGCAGCCTGGAGGGGGGGAATGGCTACACCTTC	CASSLEGGNGYTF
.	TRBJ2-5	.	TRBV7-9	TGTGCCAGCAGGACTAGCCAAGAGACCCAGTACTTC	CASRTSQETQYF
TRBD2	TRBJ2-7	hyperexpanded	TRBV7-8	TGTGCCAGCAGCTTAGTAGTGGCTAGCGGGAGTCTGAACGAGCAGTACTTC	CASSLVVASGSLNEQYF
.	TRBJ1-4	.	TRBV23-1	TGCGCCAGCAGTCATCGACCTTCGGGGGTCCCGAATGAAAAACTGTTTTTT	CASSHRPSGVPNEKLFF
.	TRBJ1-5	.	TRBV28	TGTGCCAGCAGTGTGGGGGCGGTTCAGCCCCAGCATTTT	CASSVGAVQPQHF
TRBD1	TRBJ2-6	.	TRBV11-2	TGTGCCAGCAGCTTAGTGGCCGGGACAGCCCGCTCTGGGGCCAACGTCCTGACTTTC	CASSLVAGTARSGANVLTF
.	TRBJ1-1	.	TRBV28	TGTGCCAGCAGTTTTCTTATATTCTCTGAAGCTTTCTTT	CASSFLIFSEAFF
.	TRBJ2-7	.	TRBV7-6	TGTGCCAGCAGCTTAGTTACAGGACGCTCCTACGAGCAGTACTTC	CASSLVTGRSYEQYF
.	TRBJ1-4	.	TRBV18	TGTGCCAGCTCACCCCAGGGGCTCAACCCTGAAAAACTGTTTTTT	CASSPQGLNPEKLFF
.	TRBJ2-2	.	TRBV5-1	TGCGCCAGCAGCTTGGCCCCAGGCGCCGATACCGGGGAGCTGTTTTTT	CASSLAPGADTGELFF
TRBD2	TRBJ2-7	.	TRBV6-1	TGTGCCAGCAGTGAAGCCAGCGGGAGATGGGTTGAGCAGTACTTC	CASSEASGRWVEQYF
.	TRBJ1-4	.	TRBV28	TGTGCCAGCACTCGAGGGGGGGGAGGGGATGAAAAACTGTTTTTT	CASTRGGGGDEKLFF
.	TRBJ2-3	.	TRBV19	TGTGCCAGTAGCATCCAGGGGCGGGAGCAATATACGCAGTATTTT	CASSIQGREQYTQYF
TRBD1	TRBJ2-7	.	TRBV5-1	TGCGCCAGCAGCTTGGAAACAGGGGTTTCCGAGCAGTACTTC	CASSLETGVSEQYF
.	TRBJ2-3	.	TRBV6-1	TGTGCCAGCAGTGAAAGGGGCCCACGACAGGCCACAGATACGCAGTATTTT	CASSERGPRQATDTQYF
.	TRBJ1-1	few	TRBV19	TGTGCCAGTAACAACCGGGACTTTCAGCCCGAAGCTTTCTTT	CASNNRDFQPEAFF
.	TRBJ2-3	.	TRBV19	TGTGCCAGTAGTATCGCAGCAGATACGCAGTATTTT	CASSIAADTQYF
TRBD1	TRBJ2-7	.	TRBV28	TGTGCTCTGAGACAGGGCCCTTCCTACGAGCAGTACTTC	CALRQGPSYEQYF
.	TRBJ1-1	.	TRBV28	TGTGCCAGCAGTCTCGGACAGTTGAACACTGAAGCTTTCTTT	CASSLGQLNTEAFF
.	TRBJ2-7	.	TRBV6-5	TGTGCCAGCAGTTACAGCAGCGGAATCTCCTACGAGCAGTACTTC	CASSYSSGISYEQYF
TRBD2	TRBJ2-5	.	TRBV19	TGTGCCAGTAGCCTTCAAGGTAGCGGGGGGGAGACCCAGTACTTC	CASSLQGSGGETQYF
.	TRBJ1-2	.	TRBV7-8	TGTGCCAGCAGCCACCTGGGAGGGGCGGTTAACTATGGCTACACCTTC	CASSHLGGAVNYGYTF